These T cell receptor beta chains were read from a single sample in a study of T cells in Graves' hyperthyroidism and ophthalmopathy. TCRdb fed the multiplex PCR reads into MiXCR, producing one record per CDR3 protein. Among around 580,000 distinct CDR3 sequences, approximately 15% were seen once, and the ten largest hold 15% to 20%. Sequencing was done on a sample of blood. These receptors were obtained from a woman aged 18-35 years with Graves' hyperthyroidism. The CDR3 runs from the conserved cysteine through the conserved F or W. D genes are given only for firm matches. For some rows the clone size is stated as once, few or many, or as a class when expanded; others skip it.

TRBD1,TRBV20-1,16,TRBJ2-7,many,CSATPGQGVFIYEQYF,TGCAGTGCTACCCCGGGACAGGGGGTTTTCATCTACGAGCAGTACTTC
.,TRBV15,14,TRBJ2-1,.,CATSRDNGGNEQFF,TGTGCCACCAGCAGAGATAATGGGGGAAATGAGCAGTTCTTC
TRBD2,TRBV7-2,15,TRBJ2-7,few,CASSLNPAGSGEQYF,TGTGCCAGCAGCTTAAATCCAGCGGGATCGGGGGAGCAGTACTTC
TRBD1,TRBV12-3/TRBV12-4,14,TRBJ2-7,many,CASSLGQGSSEQYF,TGTGCCAGCAGCCTAGGACAGGGATCTAGCGAGCAGTACTTC
.,TRBV6-5,17,TRBJ2-1,few,CASSYAAVTRPRDEQFF,TGTGCCAGCAGTTACGCCGCGGTCACACGTCCACGGGATGAGCAGTTCTTC
.,TRBV5-1,18,TRBJ2-3,.,CASSLASRRASSTDTQYF,TGCGCCAGCAGCTTGGCGTCAAGGCGCGCATCTAGCACAGATACGCAGTATTTT
.,TRBV12-3/TRBV12-4,13,TRBJ1-3,.,CASTDRPGNTIYF,TGTGCCAGCACGGACAGACCCGGAAACACCATATATTTT
TRBD2,TRBV9,16,TRBJ2-5,few,CASSARLAGAAETQYF,TGTGCCAGCAGCGCCAGATTAGCGGGAGCAGCGGAGACCCAGTACTTC
.,TRBV6-2/TRBV6-3,14,TRBJ1-5,few,CANRLTVSNQPQHF,TGTGCCAACAGGTTGACGGTGAGCAATCAGCCCCAGCATTTT
TRBD2,TRBV9,16,TRBJ2-1,few,CASSPKGRGGYNEQFF,TGTGCCAGCAGCCCGAAAGGGCGGGGGGGCTACAATGAGCAGTTCTTC
TRBD2,TRBV7-9,17,TRBJ2-6,.,CASSLALAASGANVLTF,TGTGCCAGCAGCTTAGCCCTAGCGGCATCTGGGGCCAACGTCCTGACTTTC
.,TRBV29-1,12,TRBJ2-5,many,CSVDRFQETQYF,TGCAGCGTTGACCGGTTCCAAGAGACCCAGTACTTC
.,TRBV11-2,14,TRBJ2-3,many,CASSLGTRTDTQYF,TGTGCCAGCAGCTTAGGGACTCGCACAGATACGCAGTATTTT
.,TRBV5-1,12,TRBJ1-2,many,CASSPDNYGYTF,TGCGCCAGCAGCCCCGATAACTATGGCTACACCTTC
.,TRBV7-6,13,TRBJ2-1,few,CASSSLGDSEQFF,TGTGCCAGCAGCTCCTTAGGTGATAGTGAGCAGTTCTTC
.,TRBV28,15,TRBJ2-7,many,CASRIDRPPSYEQYF,TGTGCCAGCAGAATAGACAGGCCCCCATCCTACGAGCAGTACTTC
TRBD1,TRBV6-2/TRBV6-3,15,TRBJ2-7,.,CASSYLRTGNYEQYF,TGTGCCAGCAGTTACCTTCGGACAGGGAACTACGAGCAGTACTTC
.,TRBV6-2/TRBV6-3,16,TRBJ1-5,many,CASSYSGGDSNQPQHF,TGTGCCAGCAGTTACTCAGGGGGTGACAGCAATCAGCCCCAGCATTTT
.,TRBV4-1,18,TRBJ1-5,.,CASSPDSAPREQDQPQHF,TGCGCCAGCAGCCCCGACAGTGCTCCCAGAGAGCAAGATCAGCCCCAGCATTTT
.,TRBV6-2/TRBV6-3,15,TRBJ1-5,many,CASSYAPYSNQPQHF,TGTGCCAGCAGTTACGCGCCATATAGCAATCAGCCCCAGCATTTT
.,TRBV7-8,15,TRBJ2-5,many,CASSLALQGEETQYF,TGTGCCAGCAGCTTAGCTCTGCAGGGAGAAGAGACCCAGTACTTC
TRBD2,TRBV20-1,14,TRBJ2-7,many,CSASPGGRSYEQYF,TGCAGTGCTAGCCCCGGCGGGAGATCCTACGAGCAGTACTTC
.,TRBV11-2,11,TRBJ2-3,many,CASSLQAEQYF,TGTGCCAGCAGCTTGCAGGCGGAGCAGTATTTT
.,TRBV2,14,TRBJ2-2,few,CASRWGLNTGELFF,TGTGCCAGCAGATGGGGTTTGAACACCGGGGAGCTGTTTTTT
.,TRBV13,13,TRBJ1-1,many,CASSTSINTEAFF,TGTGCCAGCAGCACCAGCATAAACACTGAAGCTTTCTTT
.,TRBV6-1,12,TRBJ1-1,many,CASSVTLTEAFF,TGTGCCAGCAGTGTTACACTAACTGAAGCTTTCTTT
.,TRBV29-1,12,TRBJ1-5,few,CSVGFRNQPQHF,TGCAGCGTTGGGTTTCGCAATCAGCCCCAGCATTTT
.,TRBV11-2,13,TRBJ1-1,many,CASSLETGTEAFF,TGTGCCAGCAGCTTAGAGACGGGCACTGAAGCTTTCTTT
.,TRBV5-4,16,TRBJ2-2,.,CASSSGKVPYTGELFF,TGTGCCAGCAGCTCTGGGAAGGTCCCTTACACCGGGGAGCTGTTTTTT
.,TRBV7-8,12,TRBJ2-7,few,CASSFEQGEQYF,TGTGCCAGCAGCTTCGAACAGGGCGAGCAGTACTTC
.,TRBV20-1,13,TRBJ2-7,.,CSASRDGPYEQYF,TGCAGTGCTAGTCGGGACGGACCCTACGAGCAGTACTTC
.,TRBV19,14,TRBJ1-6,.,CASSPSSSNSPLHF,TGTGCCAGTAGTCCATCGAGTTCAAATTCACCCCTCCACTTT
TRBD1,TRBV7-9,15,TRBJ1-5,.,CASSWGTGQNQPQHF,TGTGCCAGCAGCTGGGGGACAGGTCAAAATCAGCCCCAGCATTTT
TRBD2,TRBV2,14,TRBJ2-7,many,CASNPLAGDYEQYF,TGTGCCAGCAATCCCCTAGCGGGAGACTACGAGCAGTACTTC
.,TRBV7-9,13,TRBJ2-3,few,CASSLSFTDTQYF,TGTGCCAGCAGCCTGTCCTTCACAGATACGCAGTATTTT
.,TRBV5-1,16,TRBJ1-1,few,CASSLAFGGMNTEAFF,TGCGCCAGCAGCTTGGCGTTCGGGGGAATGAACACTGAAGCTTTCTTT
.,TRBV9,15,TRBJ2-3,.,CASSVADGNPDTQYF,TGTGCCAGCAGCGTAGCTGATGGGAACCCAGATACGCAGTATTTT